This T cell receptor (beta chain) was documented in a study of ipilimumab plus nivolumab after autologous stem cell transplantation (dated by TCRdb to the early 2020s). Regarding the study in general: A median of roughly five ipilimumab doses and 8 or 9 nivolumab doses was received by trial patients. The DLBCL cohort included primary refractory and relapsed disease, with 18-month progression-free survival of about 86% and 29% respectively. Around 40 patients made up the trial's intent-to-treat population. Patients with high-risk diffuse large B cell lymphoma, mature T cell lymphoma, or multiple myeloma undergoing autologous transplant were enrolled in the trial. Study-wide conclusions, independent of this receptor: The authors stated that profiles of the T cell receptor repertoire, regulatory T cell phenotype and gut microbiota provided a biologic rationale for studying this approach further. The authors concluded that, as post-transplant consolidation, combined checkpoint inhibition appeared tolerable.

Its CDR3 holds 15 amino acids, cysteine through phenylalanine. Only the CDR3 part of the read is kept: 45 bases, read in frame from the first base. CDR1 and CDR2, looked up from the germline V gene (reference sequence), are GTSNPN and SVGIG. V is shortened by 5 bases, J by 8 bases, and the region joining them spans 19 bases. Receptor amplification or capture employed the immunoSEQ multiplex PCR assay. Drawn from immuneACCESS, this table holds only the in-frame rearrangements with V and J called that TCRdb kept. Clones are partly lost; checked studies trace under half to an unresolved V gene and leave the rest unexplained. The sample table shows roughly 86,000 clones, and 65% to 85% are seen once. Under 2.5% of the sample rests with the top ten. Checkpoint therapy began 14 to 28 days after autologous transplant, with ipilimumab given at 1 mg/kg intravenously on day 1 of selected weeks. The nivolumab dose was 3 mg/kg intravenously, delivered on day 1 of weeks 1, 4, 7, 10, and every two weeks through week 26. Combined checkpoint inhibition with ipilimumab and nivolumab as consolidation after autologous stem cell transplantation was tested in a Phase Ib clinical trial.

For this clone: Its antigen is not yet known. Base qualities are not provided; no much larger clone lies one nucleotide away.

This receptor was identified in a male donor with diffuse large B-cell lymphoma. The sequencing used PBMCs, collected in a trial of ipilimumab plus nivolumab as post-transplant consolidation. The chain uses TRBV30 and TRBJ1-6; the D gene lacks a confident call. The CDR3 is CAWALLGPYYSPLHF. The sequenced DNA: TGTGCCTGGGCACTCCTAGGCCCTTATTATTCACCCCTCCACTTT.